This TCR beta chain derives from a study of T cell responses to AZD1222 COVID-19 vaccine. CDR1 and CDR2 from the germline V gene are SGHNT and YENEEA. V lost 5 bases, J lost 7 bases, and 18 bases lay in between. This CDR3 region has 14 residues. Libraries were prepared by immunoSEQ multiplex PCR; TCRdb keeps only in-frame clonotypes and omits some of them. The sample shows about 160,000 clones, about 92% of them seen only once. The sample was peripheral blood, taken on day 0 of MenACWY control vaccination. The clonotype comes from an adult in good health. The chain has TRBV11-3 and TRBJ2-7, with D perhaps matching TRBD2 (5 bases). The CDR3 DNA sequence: TGTGCCAGCAGCCGACGGCAGGCACGGGAAGAGCAGTACTTC. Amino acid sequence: CASSRRQAREEQYF.